This T cell receptor beta chain was obtained from a study of CD8 T cells in ankylosing spondylitis. General study findings and limits: Disease-linked clones were found to be CD8+ and relatively rare in peripheral blood. Matched ankylosing spondylitis synovial fluid reportedly showed significant enrichment of disease-linked clones. Some motif variants had been reported before (in reactive arthritis synovial fluid and blood). Seemingly distinctive of ankylosing spondylitis blood was a TCR beta motif formed by eight highly homologous variants.

Many counts were recorded for this clonotype. Its antigen is unidentified. TCR beta libraries were made by quantitative 5'-RACE with molecular barcodes. TCRdb re-called the 5' RACE reads through MiXCR, storing one row per CDR3 protein. Altogether some 220,000 distinct CDR3 sequences are present, roughly 6.6% being singletons, with the ten largest covering 11% to 15%. Germline loops: CDR1 MGHRA, CDR2 YSYEKL. Trimming left V 2 bases short and J 1 base short, with 11 bases between. The CDR3 contains 16 residues. This receptor was identified in a male donor with ankylosing spondylitis. The V call is TRBV4-1, the J call TRBJ2-2; D unresolved. The sample consisted of blood, either unsorted or a sorted T cell fraction (not recorded which). CDR3 sequence (DNA): TGCGCCAGCAGCCAAAATTATGATATGAACACCGGGGAGCTGTTTTTT. This sequence encodes CASSQNYDMNTGELFF.